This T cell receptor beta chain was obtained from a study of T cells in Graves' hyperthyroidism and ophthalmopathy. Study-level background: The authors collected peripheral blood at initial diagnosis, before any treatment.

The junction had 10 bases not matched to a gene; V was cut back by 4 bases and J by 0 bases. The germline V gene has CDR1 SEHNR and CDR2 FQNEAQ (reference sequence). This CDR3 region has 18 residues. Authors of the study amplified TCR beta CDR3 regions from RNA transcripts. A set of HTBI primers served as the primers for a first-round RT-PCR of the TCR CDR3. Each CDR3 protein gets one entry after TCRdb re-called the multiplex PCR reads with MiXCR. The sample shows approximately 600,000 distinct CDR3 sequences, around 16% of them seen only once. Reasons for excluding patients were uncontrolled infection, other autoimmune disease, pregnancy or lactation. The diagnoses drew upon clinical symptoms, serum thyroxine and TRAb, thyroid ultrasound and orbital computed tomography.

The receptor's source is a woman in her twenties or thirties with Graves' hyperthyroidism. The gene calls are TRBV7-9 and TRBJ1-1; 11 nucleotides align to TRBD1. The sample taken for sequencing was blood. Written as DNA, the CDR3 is TGTGCCAGCAGCTCCCTCGGGACAGGGGGTGACCTGAACACTGAAGCTTTCTTT. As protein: CASSSLGTGGDLNTEAFF.